The rows below give T cell receptor beta chains drawn from one sample of a study of CD8+ T cells in alopecia areata. Generated by immunoSEQ multiplex PCR, the TCRdb table keeps only in-frame clones and is missing some. This table holds 220,000 or so clones, more than 45% found once. Sequences were derived from CD4+ T cells sorted from blood, sampled at week 0. The receptors shown here come from a human donor with alopecia areata. Each CDR3 is given with its conserved first and last residue. Each record gives: J gene, clone size, D gene, V gene, CDR3 DNA, CDR3 protein. D genes are given only for firm matches. Not all rows give a size; the values are once, few, many and, for expanded clones, a class.

J gene: TRBJ1-4
clone size: NA
D gene: NA
V gene: TRBV29-1
CDR3 DNA: TGCAGCGCCACGGACAGTGGAACTGAAAAACTGTTTTTT
CDR3 protein: CSATDSGTEKLFF

J gene: TRBJ2-4
clone size: NA
D gene: TRBD1
V gene: TRBV5-1
CDR3 DNA: TGCGCCAGCAGCTTGGTTCCCTCCGGGACAGGCTCTTACCTAGCCAAAAACATTCAGTACTTC
CDR3 protein: CASSLVPSGTGSYLAKNIQYF

J gene: TRBJ1-5
clone size: NA
D gene: NA
V gene: TRBV2
CDR3 DNA: TGTGCCAGCCAGACCGGGGGTAGCAATCAGCCCCAGCATTTT
CDR3 protein: CASQTGGSNQPQHF

J gene: TRBJ2-7
clone size: NA
D gene: TRBD2
V gene: TRBV28
CDR3 DNA: TGTGCCAGCAGTGCCGCTAGCGGTGTCTTCTACGAGCAGTACTTC
CDR3 protein: CASSAASGVFYEQYF

J gene: TRBJ1-5
clone size: NA
D gene: NA
V gene: TRBV25-1
CDR3 DNA: TGTGCCAGCATCATCGTCCGGGGGAAAGGAGACCAGCCCCAGCATTTT
CDR3 protein: CASIIVRGKGDQPQHF

J gene: TRBJ2-1
clone size: NA
D gene: NA
V gene: TRBV5-1
CDR3 DNA: TGCGCCAGCATGGTGGGGAGCTACAATGAGCAGTTCTTC
CDR3 protein: CASMVGSYNEQFF

J gene: TRBJ1-5
clone size: NA
D gene: NA
V gene: TRBV2
CDR3 DNA: TGTGCCAGCTCGAGAGGACGGGACAATCAGCCCCAGCATTTT
CDR3 protein: CASSRGRDNQPQHF

J gene: TRBJ2-1
clone size: NA
D gene: TRBD2
V gene: TRBV30
CDR3 DNA: TGTGCCTGGAGTCGGGGACTAGCGGGGGGTAGCGAGCAGTTCTTC
CDR3 protein: CAWSRGLAGGSEQFF

J gene: TRBJ2-3
clone size: NA
D gene: NA
V gene: TRBV7-9
CDR3 DNA: TGTGCCAGCAGCTTAGTAGGGACAACAGATACGCAGTATTTT
CDR3 protein: CASSLVGTTDTQYF

J gene: TRBJ1-5
clone size: NA
D gene: TRBD1
V gene: TRBV30
CDR3 DNA: TGTGCCTGGAGTACGGGACAGAATCAGCCCCAGCATTTT
CDR3 protein: CAWSTGQNQPQHF

J gene: TRBJ1-1
clone size: NA
D gene: TRBD1
V gene: TRBV6-1
CDR3 DNA: TGTGCCAGCAGTGAAGCGCGGACAGGGCGCGAAGCTTTCTTT
CDR3 protein: CASSEARTGREAFF

J gene: TRBJ1-1
clone size: NA
D gene: NA
V gene: TRBV5-1
CDR3 DNA: TGCGCCAGCAGCTTGGCCGGGCAGGAGATTTATGAAGCTTTCTTT
CDR3 protein: CASSLAGQEIYEAFF

J gene: TRBJ1-6
clone size: NA
D gene: NA
V gene: TRBV7-8
CDR3 DNA: TGTGCCAGCAGCTTAGGGCGGGGAGGCAATTCACCCCTCCACTTT
CDR3 protein: CASSLGRGGNSPLHF

J gene: TRBJ2-3
clone size: few
D gene: TRBD2
V gene: TRBV7-3
CDR3 DNA: TGTGCCAGCAGTTTCGGGACTAGCGGGACAGATACGCAGTATTTT
CDR3 protein: CASSFGTSGTDTQYF

J gene: TRBJ1-2
clone size: few
D gene: NA
V gene: TRBV29-1
CDR3 DNA: TGCAGCGTTGAAAAGGCGTTATATGGCTACACCTTC
CDR3 protein: CSVEKALYGYTF

J gene: TRBJ2-7
clone size: NA
D gene: NA
V gene: TRBV30
CDR3 DNA: TGTGCCTGGACCGGGGGTCATGGGGATTACGAGCAGTACTTC
CDR3 protein: CAWTGGHGDYEQYF

J gene: TRBJ1-4
clone size: few
D gene: NA
V gene: TRBV28
CDR3 DNA: TGTGCCAGCAGTTTAGCATCCGCAGGGGATGAAAAACTGTTTTTT
CDR3 protein: CASSLASAGDEKLFF

J gene: TRBJ1-1
clone size: NA
D gene: TRBD1
V gene: TRBV25-1
CDR3 DNA: TGTGCCAGCAGTGAGGGCGGACAGGGAATGGTGAACACTGAAGCTTTCTTT
CDR3 protein: CASSEGGQGMVNTEAFF

J gene: TRBJ2-3
clone size: few
D gene: TRBD2
V gene: TRBV29-1
CDR3 DNA: TGCAGTTCCCCGGGGTCGGGAGGGGCAGATACGCAGTATTTT
CDR3 protein: CSSPGSGGADTQYF

J gene: TRBJ2-1
clone size: NA
D gene: TRBD2
V gene: TRBV29-1
CDR3 DNA: TGCAGCACTGAGGGACTAGAACGATATGAGCAGTTCTTC
CDR3 protein: CSTEGLERYEQFF

J gene: TRBJ2-7
clone size: NA
D gene: NA
V gene: TRBV30
CDR3 DNA: TGTGCCTGGAGTGTTTTCCCGGGCAATTCCTACGAGCAGTACTTC
CDR3 protein: CAWSVFPGNSYEQYF

J gene: TRBJ2-3
clone size: NA
D gene: TRBD1
V gene: TRBV15
CDR3 DNA: TGTGCCACCAGCAGCCTGGACAGGGCTGAGCGCGATACGCAGTATTTT
CDR3 protein: CATSSLDRAERDTQYF

J gene: TRBJ1-1
clone size: NA
D gene: NA
V gene: TRBV7-9
CDR3 DNA: TGTGCCAGCAGACGCGAATGGACCACTGAAGCTTTCTTT
CDR3 protein: CASRREWTTEAFF

J gene: TRBJ2-2
clone size: few
D gene: TRBD2
V gene: TRBV29-1
CDR3 DNA: TGCAGCGCCCCCCCAAGCGGGGGAAACACCGGGGAGCTGTTTTTT
CDR3 protein: CSAPPSGGNTGELFF

J gene: TRBJ2-5
clone size: NA
D gene: NA
V gene: TRBV5-1
CDR3 DNA: TGCGCCAGCAGCGTCGGACTCCAAGAGACCCAGTACTTC
CDR3 protein: CASSVGLQETQYF

J gene: TRBJ2-3
clone size: NA
D gene: TRBD1
V gene: TRBV27
CDR3 DNA: TGTGCCAGCAGTTCCGCGAGACAGGGCGTCGGCACAGATACGCAGTATTTT
CDR3 protein: CASSSARQGVGTDTQYF

J gene: TRBJ1-1
clone size: NA
D gene: TRBD1
V gene: TRBV7-9
CDR3 DNA: TGTGCCAGCAGCGGAAGGGACAGATTGAACACTGAAGCTTTCTTT
CDR3 protein: CASSGRDRLNTEAFF

J gene: TRBJ2-2
clone size: NA
D gene: NA
V gene: TRBV6-5
CDR3 DNA: TGTGCCAGCAAACTTCATGGGATGGCCGGGGAGCTGTTTTTT
CDR3 protein: CASKLHGMAGELFF

J gene: TRBJ1-3
clone size: NA
D gene: NA
V gene: TRBV27
CDR3 DNA: TGTGCCAGCAGTTACAGGGCTGGAAACACCATATATTTT
CDR3 protein: CASSYRAGNTIYF

J gene: TRBJ2-1
clone size: once
D gene: NA
V gene: TRBV11-2
CDR3 DNA: TGTGCCAGCAGCACCCAGGGGGGGGTGGTGAATGAGCAGTTCTTC
CDR3 protein: CASSTQGGVVNEQFF

J gene: TRBJ2-1
clone size: NA
D gene: TRBD2
V gene: TRBV29-1
CDR3 DNA: TGCAGCGTTACTAAACTAGCGGGGGGCCACACCTACAATGAGCAGTTCTTC
CDR3 protein: CSVTKLAGGHTYNEQFF

J gene: TRBJ1-6
clone size: NA
D gene: NA
V gene: TRBV5-4
CDR3 DNA: TGTGCCAGCAGCCCGGACTTCTATAATTCACCCCTCCACTTT
CDR3 protein: CASSPDFYNSPLHF

J gene: TRBJ2-1
clone size: NA
D gene: TRBD2
V gene: TRBV4-1
CDR3 DNA: TGCGCCAGCAGCCAACACTTTGGGACTAGCGGAATTTTAAGCTCCTACAATGAGCAGTTCTTC
CDR3 protein: CASSQHFGTSGILSSYNEQFF

J gene: TRBJ2-4
clone size: few
D gene: TRBD2
V gene: TRBV6-5
CDR3 DNA: TGTGCCAGCAGTCTACACGGGACTAGAGGGAACATTCAGTACTTC
CDR3 protein: CASSLHGTRGNIQYF

J gene: TRBJ2-3
clone size: NA
D gene: NA
V gene: TRBV7-3
CDR3 DNA: TGTGCCAGCAGCTTGAGGGGAGCGAACACAGATACGCAGTATTTT
CDR3 protein: CASSLRGANTDTQYF

J gene: TRBJ2-3
clone size: NA
D gene: NA
V gene: TRBV9
CDR3 DNA: TGTGCCAGCAGCGTAACCGCTTTGGGCACAGATACGCAGTATTTT
CDR3 protein: CASSVTALGTDTQYF

J gene: TRBJ1-1
clone size: NA
D gene: TRBD1
V gene: TRBV29-1
CDR3 DNA: TGCAGCGCCCGGGACAGAGCCCAGAGCACTGAAGCTTTCTTT
CDR3 protein: CSARDRAQSTEAFF

J gene: TRBJ2-3
clone size: NA
D gene: TRBD2
V gene: TRBV4-1
CDR3 DNA: TGCGCCAGCAGCCAAGCCGGGGGGGCCCCTACGCAGTATTTT
CDR3 protein: CASSQAGGAPTQYF

J gene: TRBJ2-6
clone size: NA
D gene: NA
V gene: TRBV6-1
CDR3 DNA: TGTGCCAGCAAGGAGGGGGGCACTGGGGCCAACGTCCTGACTTTC
CDR3 protein: CASKEGGTGANVLTF

J gene: TRBJ1-2
clone size: NA
D gene: NA
V gene: TRBV6-6
CDR3 DNA: TGTGCCACGCGGTTTTCGGACGGGAACTATGGCTACACCTTC
CDR3 protein: CATRFSDGNYGYTF

J gene: TRBJ1-1
clone size: NA
D gene: NA
V gene: TRBV18
CDR3 DNA: TGTGCCAGCTCTGCGAGGGGCGAGGAAGCTTTCTTT
CDR3 protein: CASSARGEEAFF

J gene: TRBJ1-2
clone size: NA
D gene: NA
V gene: TRBV25-1
CDR3 DNA: TGTGCCAGGGTCAGGATCTATGGCTACACCTTC
CDR3 protein: CARVRIYGYTF

J gene: TRBJ1-2
clone size: few
D gene: NA
V gene: TRBV2
CDR3 DNA: TGTGCCAGCAACACCTGGGGGGCGGATGGCTACACCTTC
CDR3 protein: CASNTWGADGYTF

J gene: TRBJ2-5
clone size: NA
D gene: TRBD1
V gene: TRBV11-1
CDR3 DNA: TGTGCCAGCAGCTTCGGGACAGGGGGCGGTGAGACCCAGTACTTC
CDR3 protein: CASSFGTGGGETQYF

J gene: TRBJ2-5
clone size: NA
D gene: TRBD1
V gene: TRBV7-8
CDR3 DNA: TGTGCCAGCAGCTTTACCGACAGGGGGACAGAGACCCAGTACTTC
CDR3 protein: CASSFTDRGTETQYF